The clone carrying this TCR beta chain was counted between two and nine times. Its antigen is currently unknown. After removal of 5 bases from V and 6 bases from J, the junction contained 12 bases not matched to a gene. This CDR3 region has 18 residues. The data were obtained in a study of identical twins. General study results and limits: It was cross-sectional statistical analysis, not following the same donors, that the conclusions relied on.

TCRdb reanalysed the 5' RACE reads using MiXCR and keeps one entry per CDR3 protein. The sample shows about 790,000 distinct CDR3 sequences, 15% to 20% of them seen only once. A further study also used this sample, focusing on T cells expressing NK-cell markers. Per that study: All TCR beta repertoires analysed originated from sorted CD3+CD56+NKG2C+, CD3+CD56+NKG2C- and CD3+CD56-NKG2C+ T cells. Sorting of alpha-beta TCR T cells alone was achieved in several experiments with an anti-gamma-delta TCR antibody. Four of the donors also had these clonotypes leading their CD3+CD56-NKG2C+ fraction.

This clonotype was sampled from a woman in her late teens or twenties in good health. This chain links TRBV12-3 or TRBV12-4 with TRBJ2-1; 14 bases are a match to TRBD2. The sample taken for sequencing was PBMCs. The CDR3 loop is CASSPRPGTSGSGNEQFF. CDR3 DNA: TGTGCCAGCAGTCCTCGTCCCGGGACTAGCGGGAGTGGCAATGAGCAGTTCTTC.